This T cell receptor beta chain stems from a study of T cells after yellow fever vaccination. Trimming took 0 bases from V and 3 from J, leaving 6 bases between them. CDR1 is SQVTM and CDR2 is ANQGSEA in the germline V gene. CDR3 length: 12 residues. 5'RACE template switching produced TCR cDNA carrying a universal primer site and UMIs. MiXCR was run by TCRdb on the 5' RACE reads, yielding one entry per CDR3 protein. The data contain tens of thousands of distinct CDR3 sequences, less than 9% of them singletons. Study-wide findings and caveats: Weaker in magnitude, the secondary response showed a faster peak on day 5 versus 15. Abundant bulk-population clonotypes could contaminate the FACS-sorted repertoires.

Many counts were recorded for this clonotype. The antigen is unknown. The rearrangement uses TRBV29-1 and TRBJ2-7; D gene uncertain. The TCR was taken from a man younger than 35 who received the YFV17D yellow fever vaccine. The specimen was CD8+ T cells sorted from PBMCs, collected around 16 days after the first yellow fever vaccination. The CDR3 loop reads CSVEEESYEQYF. DNA for the CDR3: TGCAGCGTTGAAGAAGAGAGCTACGAGCAGTACTTC.